One sample yielded the 25 T cell receptor beta chains listed below, sequenced in a study of beta chain features in type 1 diabetes. The sequenced template was cDNA made from the entire isolated RNA. Method: immunoSEQ multiplex PCR; TCRdb's copy keeps in-frame clones and lacks some. This table has around 160,000 clones, roughly 48% appearing once. Sequenced: Tregs from blood. The receptors originated from a man between 18 and 29 years old in good health.

The chain recombines TRBV5-8 with TRBJ2-5; D is unclear. Germline assignment: CDR1 SGHTS and CDR2 YDEGEE. The CDR3 loop spans 14 amino acids. V dropped 1 base and J dropped 5 bases, with 12 bases sitting between them. In DNA, the CDR3 is TGTGCCAGCAGCTTGTTTACTACGTTCGAGACCCAGTACTTC. The encoded protein is CASSLFTTFETQYF.

This chain uses TRBV29-1 with TRBJ1-2; TRBD1 matches 9 bases. V shed 0 bases, J shed 5 bases, and the junction held 13 bases outside the gene matches. This CDR3 comprises 17 residues. Germline CDR1 and CDR2: SQVTM and ANQGSEA. The CDR3: CSVEDPEATGGRYGYTF. In DNA, the CDR3 is TGCAGCGTTGAAGATCCTGAAGCGACAGGGGGAAGGTATGGCTACACCTTC.

This chain connects TRBV5-1 to TRBJ2-3, with TRBD2 matching over 8 bases. CDR1 SGHRS and CDR2 YFSETQ come from the germline V gene. Trimming removed 2 bases from V and 0 bases from J; junction bases left unmatched: 5. The CDR3 length is 16 residues. This CDR3 reads CASSLGSGGSTDTQYF. The CDR3 coding sequence is TGCGCCAGCAGCTTAGGCAGCGGGGGCAGCACAGATACGCAGTATTTT.

This clone was found a few times. The J gene is TRBJ2-7, the V gene TRBV4-3, with TRBD1 matching 11 bases. CDR1 and CDR2 from the germline V gene are LGHNA and YSLEER. The CDR3 length is 15 residues. Trimming removed 4 bases from V and 5 bases from J; junction bases left unmatched: 7. The CDR3 protein is CASSPGTGGFNEQYF. Written as DNA, the CDR3 is TGCGCCAGCAGCCCAGGGACAGGGGGTTTTAACGAGCAGTACTTC.

The genes are TRBV6-1 and TRBJ1-1; D may be TRBD1 (6 bases). The V end was cut by 2 bases, the J end by 1 base, with 14 bases between. Germline V lookup: CDR1 MNHNS, CDR2 SASEGT. The length of the CDR3 is 16 residues. The CDR3 bases are TGTGCCAGCAGTGAACAGGGGCTAACTTGGAACACTGAAGCTTTCTTT. Its translation: CASSEQGLTWNTEAFF.

This clone has only a few counts. The CDR3 DNA is TGTGCCAGCAGCCAACTGGGAGCGGGGGCCCAAGAGACCCAGTACTTC. Protein sequence: CASSQLGAGAQETQYF. The V and J genes are TRBV14 and TRBJ2-5; TRBD2 matches 8 bases. V lost 2 bases, J lost 1 base, and 6 bases stayed unmatched. This CDR3 spans 16 amino acids. Germline V gene lookup returns CDR1 SGHDN and CDR2 FVKESK.

This sequence joins TRBV6-5 and TRBJ1-1; D is perhaps TRBD1 (5 bases). This CDR3 has 14 residues. Germline V CDR1 and CDR2: MNHEY, SVGAGI. V was trimmed by 6 bases and J by 5 bases, leaving 16 bases between them. The CDR3 here is CASRGGGVGTEAFF. CDR3 DNA: TGTGCCAGCAGGGGCGGGGGGGTCGGGACTGAAGCTTTCTTT.

This clone was counted a few times. The rearrangement links TRBV7-9 to TRBJ2-3, with 12 bases aligning to TRBD2. The CDR3 is 16 amino acids. Germline V gives CDR1 SEHNR, CDR2 FQNEAQ (reference sequence). Trimming cost V 6 bases and J 2 bases; bases outside gene matches: 6. The CDR3 loop reads CASRPGLAGPTDTQYF. The DNA for the CDR3 is TGTGCCAGCAGACCTGGACTAGCGGGGCCCACAGATACGCAGTATTTT.

This clone came up a few times. J is TRBJ2-5 and V is TRBV7-7; D gene ambiguous. With 5 bases removed from V and 1 base from J, the gap between germline ends came to 14 bases. The CDR3 runs 15 residues. Germline V CDR1 and CDR2: SSHAT, FNYEAQ (reference sequence). The CDR3 reads CASSPTVRPQETQYF. CDR3 sequence (DNA): TGTGCCAGCAGCCCAACAGTTCGGCCCCAAGAGACCCAGTACTTC.

This clone has more than one count but fewer than ten. The chain has TRBV5-1 and TRBJ2-5, with D unclear. V gave up 2 bases and J gave up 0 bases, with 5 bases separating them. The length of the CDR3 is 13 residues. Germline V lookup: CDR1 SGHRS, CDR2 YFSETQ. The CDR3 protein is CASSFFHQETQYF. CDR3 coding DNA: TGCGCCAGCAGCTTCTTTCACCAAGAGACCCAGTACTTC.

The chain has TRBV7-9 and TRBJ2-3, with TRBD2 matching over 10 bases. The CDR3 length is 16 residues. Trimming took 5 bases from V and 2 from J; bases not matched to a gene: 7. Germline CDR1 is SEHNR and CDR2 is FQNEAQ (reference sequence). DNA for the CDR3: TGTGCCAGCAGCCGGATAGCGGGGGGATTCACAGATACGCAGTATTTT. This codes for CASSRIAGGFTDTQYF.

This chain joins TRBV10-3 and TRBJ1-1, with 9 bases that match TRBD1. CDR3 length: 17 residues. Germline V CDR1 and CDR2: ENHRY, SYGVKD. Trimming removed 8 bases from V and 1 base from J; junction bases left unmatched: 14. CDR3 residues: CAISGHPGQGTNTEAFF. CDR3 bases: TGTGCCATCTCCGGGCACCCGGGACAGGGCACGAACACTGAAGCTTTCTTT.

This chain joins TRBV11-2 and TRBJ2-7, with 10 bases fitting TRBD2. Germline CDR1 SGHAT, CDR2 FQNNGV. J lost 3 bases, V lost 5 bases, and 10 bases had no gene match. This CDR3 comprises 16 residues. In DNA, the CDR3 is TGTGCCAGCAGCGACGGCCCCGCTAGCGGGGGCTACGAGCAGTACTTC. Translated, it gives CASSDGPASGGYEQYF.

This clone is a singleton in its sample. The rearrangement links TRBV27 to TRBJ2-1, with 7 bases identical to TRBD2. V lost 7 bases to trimming and J lost 4 bases; unmatched junction nucleotides: 7. Germline CDR1 MNHEY, CDR2 SMNVEV (reference sequence). The CDR3 loop spans 14 amino acids. CDR3 nucleotide sequence: TGTGCCAGCACAACCCCCGGGGGGTACAATGAGCAGTTCTTC. Translating gives CASTTPGGYNEQFF.

The rearrangement uses TRBV11-2 and TRBJ1-4, with a possible D match to TRBD1 (6 bases). V was shortened by 2 bases and J by 3 bases, with 13 bases between the two germline ends. The CDR3 totals 16 residues. From germline, CDR1 is SGHAT and CDR2 FQNNGV. CDR3 bases: TGTGCCAGCAGCTTAACCAGGGGTCTCGCTAATGAAAAACTGTTTTTT. This encodes CASSLTRGLANEKLFF.

This clone was seen a single time. V usage is TRBV5-5 and J usage is TRBJ1-1, with D maybe TRBD1 (5 bases). CDR1 is SGHKS and CDR2 is YYEKEE in the germline V gene (reference sequence). This CDR3 contains 14 residues. Trimming pared 4 bases from V and 4 bases from J, leaving 14 bases between. The CDR3 protein is CASSQLGGATEAFF. CDR3 nucleotides: TGTGCCAGCAGCCAGCTCGGTGGGGCCACTGAAGCTTTCTTT.

The rearrangement uses TRBV28 and TRBJ1-5; weak D call: TRBD1 (5 bases). Trimming removed 8 bases at V and 1 base at J, with 15 bases between. Germline CDR1 and CDR2: MDHEN and SYDVKM. There are 15 residues in the CDR3. The CDR3 is CASRLAGLSNQPQHF. The CDR3 DNA is TGTGCCAGCCGATTGGCGGGGCTCAGCAATCAGCCCCAGCATTTT.

This chain connects TRBV9 to TRBJ2-2; D is unresolved. V dropped 3 bases and J dropped 5 bases, with 5 bases sitting between them. Germline CDR1 and CDR2: SGDLS and YYNGEE. The CDR3 contains 12 residues. CDR3 protein: CASSGATGELFF. The CDR3 DNA sequence: TGTGCCAGCAGCGGGGCTACCGGGGAGCTGTTTTTT.

The genes are TRBV6-6 and TRBJ2-2, with 7 bases that match TRBD1. The V segment lost 5 bases and the J segment 2 bases; nucleotides outside the gene matches: 5. The CDR3 has 15 residues. The germline V gene encodes CDR1 MNHNY and CDR2 SVGAGI (reference sequence). CDR3 residues: CASSPYRGNTGELFF. The CDR3 DNA reads as TGTGCCAGCAGTCCTTACAGGGGAAACACCGGGGAGCTGTTTTTT.

This clone is a singleton in its sample. The CDR3 reads CASSFGGANSPLHF. CDR3 DNA sequence: TGCGCCAGCAGCTTCGGGGGTGCCAATTCACCCCTCCACTTT. This sequence joins TRBV5-1 and TRBJ1-6; D possibly corresponds to TRBD1 (5 bases). The V gene's germline CDR1 is SGHRS and CDR2 YFSETQ. V was clipped by 2 bases and J by 7 bases, with 10 bases between them. This CDR3 comprises 14 residues.

The DNA for the CDR3 is TGTGCCAGCAGTCCCCACCGAGGTCTAGGGGACCAAGAGACCCAGTACTTC. This sequence encodes CASSPHRGLGDQETQYF. V usage is TRBV28 and J usage is TRBJ2-5, with D possibly TRBD1 on 5 matching bases. CDR3 length equals 17 residues. Trimming removed 5 bases at V and 0 bases at J, with 19 bases between. CDR1 MDHEN and CDR2 SYDVKM come from the germline V gene.

J is TRBJ2-2 and V is TRBV29-1; 10 positions agree with TRBD2. The trim removed 4 bases at V and 3 bases at J, leaving 5 bases unmatched. The CDR3 runs 15 residues. The V gene's germline CDR1 is SQVTM and CDR2 ANQGSEA. DNA of the CDR3: TGCAGCGTTGGTCCTAGCGGGAGTTACACCGGGGAGCTGTTTTTT. It encodes CSVGPSGSYTGELFF.

The chain joins TRBV7-2 to TRBJ2-7; TRBD2 might be the D (6 bases). The V gene's germline CDR1 is SGHTA and CDR2 FQGNSA. The CDR3 spans 15 residues. Trimming took 0 bases from V and 2 from J, leaving 11 bases between them. Here the CDR3 reads CASSLAGLGTYEQYF. CDR3 sequence (DNA): TGTGCCAGCAGCTTAGCGGGACTCGGAACCTACGAGCAGTACTTC.

This clone was observed a single time. The chain joins TRBV19 to TRBJ2-7, with TRBD1 matching over 10 bases. J gave up 1 base and V 10 bases, and 7 bases lay outside the gene matches. The CDR3 runs to 14 residues. Germline V gene lookup returns CDR1 LNHDA and CDR2 SQIVND (reference sequence). The CDR3 loop reads CATSRDRGSYEQYF. In DNA form, the CDR3 reads TGTGCCACCAGCCGGGACAGGGGTTCCTACGAGCAGTACTTC.

The chain recombines TRBV7-3 with TRBJ2-3; 7 bases line up with TRBD2. The CDR3 consists of 15 residues. The V segment lost 1 base and the J segment 0 bases; nucleotides outside the gene matches: 1. The V gene's germline CDR1 is SGHTA and CDR2 FQGTGA. The CDR3 DNA reads as TGTGCCAGCAGCTTAATTAGCGGGAGCACAGATACGCAGTATTTT. Translation: CASSLISGSTDTQYF.